This T cell receptor beta chain was recorded in a study of cytomegalovirus exposure and HLA in healthy donors. Germline V CDR1 and CDR2: SGHTA, FQGTGA. The CDR3 sequence is 15 residues long. V shed 6 bases, J shed 6 bases, and the junction held 7 bases outside the gene matches. Study results and caveats: In an earlier analysis, most TCR beta V segments were productive about 87% or about 30% of the time.

This clone was recorded a few times. Its specificity is unknown. PCR employed 60 Vbeta and 13 Jbeta primers. Data came from immunoSEQ multiplex PCR; TCRdb stores just in-frame clones and leaves some out. Altogether some 150,000 clones are present, around 60% being singletons, with the ten largest covering about 7.1%. The receptor was derived from an older woman in good health and CMV-seropositive. V is TRBV7-3 and J is TRBJ2-7; 14 bases fit TRBD2. The source material was PBMCs. CDR3 in amino acids: CASRAGTSGRGEQYF. The CDR3 DNA follows: TGTGCCAGCAGGGCCGGGACTAGCGGGAGAGGCGAGCAGTACTTC.